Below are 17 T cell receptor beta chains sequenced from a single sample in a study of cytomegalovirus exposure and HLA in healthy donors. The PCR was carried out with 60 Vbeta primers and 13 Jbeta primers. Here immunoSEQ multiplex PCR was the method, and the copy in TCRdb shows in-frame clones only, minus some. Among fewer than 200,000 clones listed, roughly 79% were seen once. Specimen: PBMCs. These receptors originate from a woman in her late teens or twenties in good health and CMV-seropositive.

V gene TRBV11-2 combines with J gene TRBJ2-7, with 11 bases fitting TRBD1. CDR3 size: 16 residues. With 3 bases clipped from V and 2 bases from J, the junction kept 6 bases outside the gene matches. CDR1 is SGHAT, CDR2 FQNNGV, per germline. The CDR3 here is CASSFAGTGGTYEQYF. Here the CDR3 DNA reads TGTGCCAGCAGCTTCGCCGGGACAGGGGGTACCTACGAGCAGTACTTC. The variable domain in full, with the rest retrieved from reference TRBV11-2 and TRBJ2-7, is EAGVAQSPRYKIIEKRQSVAFWCNPISGHATLYWYQQILGQGPKLLIQFQNNGVVDDSQLPKDRFSAERLKGVDSTLKIQPAKLEDSAVYLCASSFAGTGGTYEQYFGPGTRLTVT.

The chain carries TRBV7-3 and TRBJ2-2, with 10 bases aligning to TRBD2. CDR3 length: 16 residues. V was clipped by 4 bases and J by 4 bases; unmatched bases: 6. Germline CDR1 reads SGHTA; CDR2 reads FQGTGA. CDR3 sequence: CASSSIAGGGTGELFF. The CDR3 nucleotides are TGTGCCAGCAGCTCGATAGCGGGGGGTGGCACCGGGGAGCTGTTTTTT.

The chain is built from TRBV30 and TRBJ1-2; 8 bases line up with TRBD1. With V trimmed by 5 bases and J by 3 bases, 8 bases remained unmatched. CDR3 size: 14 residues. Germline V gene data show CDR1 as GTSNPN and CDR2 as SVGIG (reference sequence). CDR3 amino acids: CAWEKDRDYYGYTF. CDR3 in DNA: TGTGCCTGGGAGAAGGACAGGGACTACTATGGCTACACCTTC.

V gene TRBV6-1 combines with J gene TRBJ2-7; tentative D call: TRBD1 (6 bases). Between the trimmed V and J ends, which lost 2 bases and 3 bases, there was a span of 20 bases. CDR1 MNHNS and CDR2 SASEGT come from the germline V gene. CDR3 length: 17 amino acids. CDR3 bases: TGTGCCAGCAGTGAATCAGGGGTCCCCCTACAATTCTACGAGCAGTACTTC. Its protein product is CASSESGVPLQFYEQYF.

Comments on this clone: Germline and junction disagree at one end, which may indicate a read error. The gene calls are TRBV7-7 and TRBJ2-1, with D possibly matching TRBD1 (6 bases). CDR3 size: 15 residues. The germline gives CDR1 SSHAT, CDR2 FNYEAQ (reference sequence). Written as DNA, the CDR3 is TGTGCTAGCAGCTTGGACAGTAGCTCCTACAATGAGCAGTTCTTC. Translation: CASSLDSSSYNEQFF. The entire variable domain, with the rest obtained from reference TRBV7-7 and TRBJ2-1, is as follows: GAGVSQSPRYKVTKRGQDVTLRCDPISSHATLYWYQQALGQGPEFLTYFNYEAQPDKSGLPSDRFSAERPEGSISTLTIQRTEQRDSAMYRCASSLDSSSYNEQFFGPGTRLTVL.

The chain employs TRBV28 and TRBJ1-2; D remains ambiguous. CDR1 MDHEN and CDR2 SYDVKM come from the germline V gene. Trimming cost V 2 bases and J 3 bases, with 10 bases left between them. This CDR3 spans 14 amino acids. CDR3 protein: CASSLSYEDYGYTF. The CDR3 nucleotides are TGTGCCAGCAGTTTAAGCTACGAGGACTATGGCTACACCTTC.

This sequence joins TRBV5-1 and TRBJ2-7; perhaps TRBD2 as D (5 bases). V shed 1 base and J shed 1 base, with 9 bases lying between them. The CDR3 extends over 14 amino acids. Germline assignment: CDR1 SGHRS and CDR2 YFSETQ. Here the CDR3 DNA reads TGCGCCAGCAGCTTGTACGGGGAGTCCTACGAGCAGTACTTC. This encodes CASSLYGESYEQYF.

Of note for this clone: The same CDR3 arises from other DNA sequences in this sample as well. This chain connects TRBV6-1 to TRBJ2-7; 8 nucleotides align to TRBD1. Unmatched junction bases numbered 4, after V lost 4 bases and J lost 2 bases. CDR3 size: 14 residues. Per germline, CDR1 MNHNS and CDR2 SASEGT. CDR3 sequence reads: CASSGRGRAYEQYF. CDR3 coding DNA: TGTGCCAGCAGTGGCAGGGGGCGAGCCTACGAGCAGTACTTC.

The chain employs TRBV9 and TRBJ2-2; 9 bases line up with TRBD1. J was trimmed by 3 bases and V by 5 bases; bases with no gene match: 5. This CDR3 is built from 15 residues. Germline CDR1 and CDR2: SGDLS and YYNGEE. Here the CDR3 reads CASRGQGRDTGELFF. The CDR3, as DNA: TGTGCCAGCAGGGGACAGGGACGGGACACCGGGGAGCTGTTTTTT.

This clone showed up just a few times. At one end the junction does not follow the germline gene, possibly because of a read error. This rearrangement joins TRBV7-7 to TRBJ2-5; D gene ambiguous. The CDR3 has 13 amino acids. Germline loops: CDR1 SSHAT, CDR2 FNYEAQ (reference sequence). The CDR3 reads CASSLEAQETQYF. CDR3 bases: TGTGCTAGCAGCTTAGAAGCCCAAGAGACCCAGTACTTC.

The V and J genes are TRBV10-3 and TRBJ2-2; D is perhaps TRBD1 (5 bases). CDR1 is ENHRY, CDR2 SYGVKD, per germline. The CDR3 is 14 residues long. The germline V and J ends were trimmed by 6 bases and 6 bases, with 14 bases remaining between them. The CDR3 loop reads CAIRANQGSGELFF. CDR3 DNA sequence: TGTGCCATCAGAGCCAATCAGGGCTCCGGGGAGCTGTTTTTT.

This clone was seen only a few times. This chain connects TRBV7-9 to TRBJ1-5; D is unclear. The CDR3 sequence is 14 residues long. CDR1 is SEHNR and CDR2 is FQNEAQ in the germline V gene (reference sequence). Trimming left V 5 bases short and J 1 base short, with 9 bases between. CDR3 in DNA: TGTGCCAGCAGCAACGGAGGAAGCAATCAGCCCCAGCATTTT. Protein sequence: CASSNGGSNQPQHF.

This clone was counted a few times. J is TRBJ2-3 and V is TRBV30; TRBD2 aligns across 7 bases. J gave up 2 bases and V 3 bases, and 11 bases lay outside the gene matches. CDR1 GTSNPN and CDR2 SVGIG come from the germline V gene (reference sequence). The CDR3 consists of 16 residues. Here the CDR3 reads CAWRSHWAGVTDTQYF. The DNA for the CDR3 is TGTGCCTGGAGATCCCACTGGGCGGGGGTCACAGATACGCAGTATTTT. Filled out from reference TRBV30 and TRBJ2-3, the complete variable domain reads SQTIHQWPATLVQPVGSPLSLECTVEGTSNPNLYWYRQAAGRGLQLLFYSVGIGQISSEVPQNLSASRPQDRQFILSSKKLLLSDSGFYLCAWRSHWAGVTDTQYFGPGTRLTVL.

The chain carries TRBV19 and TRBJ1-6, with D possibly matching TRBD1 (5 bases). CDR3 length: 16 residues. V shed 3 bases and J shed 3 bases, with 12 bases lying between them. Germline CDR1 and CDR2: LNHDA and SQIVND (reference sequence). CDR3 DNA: TGTGCCAGTAGTATGGCGGCAGGGAACTATAATTCACCCCTCCACTTT. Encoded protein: CASSMAAGNYNSPLHF.

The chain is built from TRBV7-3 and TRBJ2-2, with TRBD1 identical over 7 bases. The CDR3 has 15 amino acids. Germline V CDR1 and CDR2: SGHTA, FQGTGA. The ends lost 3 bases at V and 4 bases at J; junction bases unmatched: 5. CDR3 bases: TGTGCCAGCAGCTTGACAGGGTTGGGCACCGGGGAGCTGTTTTTT. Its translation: CASSLTGLGTGELFF.

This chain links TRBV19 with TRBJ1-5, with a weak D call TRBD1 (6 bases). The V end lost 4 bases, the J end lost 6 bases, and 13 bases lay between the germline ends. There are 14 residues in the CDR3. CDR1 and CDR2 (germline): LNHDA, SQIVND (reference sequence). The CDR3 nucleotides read TGTGCCAGTAGTAAGGGGGGGCGAGGTCAGCCCCAGCATTTT. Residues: CASSKGGRGQPQHF.

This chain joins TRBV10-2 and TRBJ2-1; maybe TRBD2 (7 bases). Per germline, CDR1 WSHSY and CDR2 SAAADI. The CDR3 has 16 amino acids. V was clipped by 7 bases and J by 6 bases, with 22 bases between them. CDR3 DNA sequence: TGCGCCAGCACAACCAGGGAGGGGGGCCTCGGCAATGAGCAGTTCTTC. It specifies CASTTREGGLGNEQFF.